The 28 T cell receptor beta chains listed next were all sequenced from one sample in a study of cytomegalovirus exposure and HLA in healthy donors (dated by TCRdb to about 2017). The library was obtained by the immunoSEQ multiplex PCR assay. For the multiplex PCR, a mixture combining 60 forward primers for TCR Vbeta segments and 13 reverse primers for TCR Jbeta segments was used. The immuneACCESS repertoire file appears here via TCRdb, limited to in-frame rearrangements. These files lack a portion of the clones; in checked studies, under half of the deficit traces to unresolved V genes, and the cause of the others is not known. The sample's clone listing holds approximately 190,000 clones. The ten largest make up about 0.74% of the sample. Sequencing was performed on PBMCs. The receptors originated from a boy between 10 and 17 years old in good health and CMV-seronegative.

The CDR3 bases are TGTGCCTGGAGTGGCGGTGGAAACACCATATATTTT. This codes for CAWSGGGNTIYF. The chain couples TRBV30 to TRBJ1-3; the D is unclear. The germline V gene encodes CDR1 GTSNPN and CDR2 SVGIG (reference sequence). V lost 1 base and J 3 bases, leaving 4 bases between the germline ends. The CDR3 loop spans 12 amino acids.

The chain employs TRBV7-2 and TRBJ2-1; D remains unclear. CDR1 is SGHTA, CDR2 FQGNSA, per germline. The CDR3 covers 13 residues. V was clipped by 5 bases and J by 8 bases, with 13 bases between them. The DNA for the CDR3 is TGTGCCAGCAGCACCGAGCCTCTCTATGAGCAGTTCTTC. Its protein is CASSTEPLYEQFF.

The chain uses TRBV7-9 and TRBJ1-1, with 8 nucleotides matching TRBD1. V lost 5 bases to trimming and J lost 3 bases; unmatched junction nucleotides: 8. CDR1 and CDR2 from the germline V gene are SEHNR and FQNEAQ (reference sequence). This CDR3 is 15 amino acids long. CDR3 residues: CASSRGQGGDTEAFF. CDR3 in DNA: TGTGCCAGCAGCCGAGGACAGGGCGGAGACACTGAAGCTTTCTTT.

This chain uses TRBV6-1 with TRBJ1-2; 9 bases are a match to TRBD1. The V gene's germline CDR1 is MNHNS and CDR2 SASEGT. The CDR3 consists of 16 residues. After removal of 6 bases from V and 1 base from J, the junction contained 9 bases not matched to a gene. CDR3 sequence: CASREQTGGDNYGYTF. The CDR3, as DNA: TGTGCCAGCAGAGAACAGACAGGGGGGGATAACTATGGCTACACCTTC.

The V and J genes are TRBV4-3 and TRBJ2-5; weak D call: TRBD2 (7 bases). Trimming pared 0 bases from V and 0 bases from J, leaving 17 bases between. Germline lookup yields CDR1 LGHNA and CDR2 YSLEER. The CDR3 covers 18 residues. DNA of the CDR3: TGCGCCAGCAGCCAAGATCGCGGGGGCACAGTGTACCAAGAGACCCAGTACTTC. This translates into CASSQDRGGTVYQETQYF.

The chain employs TRBV5-1 and TRBJ1-6; D is uncertain. The germline CDR1 and CDR2 sequences are SGHRS and YFSETQ. Deletions cut 0 bases from V and 0 bases from J, with 7 bases between. The CDR3 totals 16 residues. The DNA for the CDR3 is TGCGCCAGCAGCTTGGCAGGTGACTCCTATAATTCACCCCTCCACTTT. Protein sequence: CASSLAGDSYNSPLHF.

The chain recombines TRBV13 with TRBJ2-2; 9 bases line up with TRBD2. The CDR3 length is 17 residues. After removal of 5 bases from V and 5 bases from J, the junction contained 12 bases not matched to a gene. The germline gives CDR1 PRHDT, CDR2 FYEKMQ (reference sequence). In nucleotides, the CDR3 is TGTGCCAGCAGCATAAAGGGACTAGCCGTCCTAACCGGGGAGCTGTTTTTT. It encodes CASSIKGLAVLTGELFF.

The chain couples TRBV15 to TRBJ2-1; 9 bases are a match to TRBD2. V shed 5 bases and J 7 bases; nucleotides not matched to a gene: 9. The CDR3 has 15 residues. Germline V gene data show CDR1 as LNHNV and CDR2 as YYDKDF (reference sequence). The DNA for the CDR3 is TGTGCCACCAGCGGCGGGGGGGCAGGAGAAAATGAGCAGTTCTTC. This sequence encodes CATSGGGAGENEQFF.

The chain carries TRBV7-7 and TRBJ2-1; D possibly corresponds to TRBD1 (5 bases). Trimming shortened V by 5 bases and J by 0 bases, and 11 bases separated the two germline ends. Germline CDR1 and CDR2: SSHAT and FNYEAQ (reference sequence). The CDR3 has 15 residues. The CDR3: CASSRTLSSYNEQFF. The CDR3, as DNA: TGTGCCAGCAGCCGGACACTGAGCTCCTACAATGAGCAGTTCTTC.

This chain uses TRBV2 with TRBJ2-1; 10 positions agree with TRBD2. Trimming took 6 bases from V and 10 from J; bases not matched to a gene: 15. The V gene's germline CDR1 is SNHLY and CDR2 FYNNEI. This CDR3 comprises 16 residues. The CDR3 protein is CASRGSWLAGVGEQFF. The DNA for the CDR3 is TGTGCCAGCAGGGGGTCGTGGCTAGCGGGGGTAGGGGAGCAGTTCTTC.

In the case of this clone: A junction end diverges from the germline sequence, so it may reflect a read error. This chain uses TRBV7-3 with TRBJ2-6, with 7 positions matching TRBD1. The length of the CDR3 is 16 residues. CDR1 is SGHTA and CDR2 is FQGTGA in the germline V gene. CDR3 in DNA: TGTGCCAGCGGCAGGACAGGACCCTCTAGGGCCAACGTCCTGACTTTC. This translates into CASGRTGPSRANVLTF. Filled out from reference TRBV7-3 and TRBJ2-6, the complete variable domain reads GAGVSQTPSNKVTEKGKYVELRCDPISGHTALYWYRQSLGQGPEFLIYFQGTGAADDSGLPNDRFFAVRPEGSVSTLKIQRTERGDSAVYLCASGRTGPSRANVLTFGAGSRLTVL.

The chain has TRBV28 and TRBJ1-2; D might be TRBD1 (5 bases). CDR3 length: 11 residues. Per germline, CDR1 MDHEN and CDR2 SYDVKM. V lost 8 bases, J lost 7 bases, and 11 bases lay in between. CDR3 sequence reads: CASGGVGGYTF. The CDR3 bases are TGTGCCAGCGGAGGGGTGGGTGGCTACACCTTC.

The J gene is TRBJ1-5, the V gene TRBV2; no clear D. With 6 bases removed from V and 6 bases from J, the gap between germline ends came to 15 bases. The germline gives CDR1 SNHLY, CDR2 FYNNEI. The CDR3 sequence is 14 residues long. CDR3 sequence: CASRVERDRQPQHF. CDR3 nucleotide sequence: TGTGCCAGCAGGGTCGAGAGGGATCGTCAGCCCCAGCATTTT.

The rearrangement joins TRBV7-3 to TRBJ1-1, with D hard to call. The V gene's germline CDR1 is SGHTA and CDR2 FQGTGA. This CDR3 region has 14 residues. V was trimmed by 1 base and J by 2 bases, leaving 8 bases between them. CDR3 loop: CASSLIGRNTEAFF. CDR3 bases: TGTGCCAGCAGCTTAATCGGGAGAAACACTGAAGCTTTCTTT.

This chain connects TRBV29-1 to TRBJ2-3; no clear D gene. In germline, CDR1 is SQVTM, CDR2 ANQGSEA. The V end was cut by 4 bases, the J end by 11 bases, with 13 bases between. The CDR3 contains 11 residues. CDR3 loop: CSVGGPQRQYF. The DNA of the CDR3 is TGCAGCGTTGGAGGTCCCCAGCGGCAGTATTTT.

The chain couples TRBV14 to TRBJ2-7; D is unresolved. The CDR3 spans 13 residues. Germline V gene lookup returns CDR1 SGHDN and CDR2 FVKESK. Trimming shortened V by 2 bases and J by 4 bases, and 9 bases separated the two germline ends. The CDR3 DNA reads as TGTGCCAGCAGCCAACGGGTTAGATACGAGCAGTACTTC. Translating gives CASSQRVRYEQYF.

The chain links TRBV30 to TRBJ1-3, with a possible D match to TRBD1 (5 bases). V was pared by 5 bases and J by 8 bases, with 19 bases between. Germline V gene lookup returns CDR1 GTSNPN and CDR2 SVGIG (reference sequence). The CDR3 sequence is 14 residues long. This chain's CDR3 is CAWGGGPRRHTIYF. The CDR3 DNA reads as TGTGCCTGGGGGGGAGGGCCTCGGCGGCACACCATATATTTT.

The chain recombines TRBV6-4 with TRBJ2-1; 10 nucleotides match TRBD2. This CDR3 comprises 14 residues. Looked up from germline, CDR1 is MRHNA and CDR2 is SNTAGT. The trim removed 2 bases at V and 7 bases at J, leaving 2 bases unmatched. Here the CDR3 reads CASSDVAGGNEQFF. Written as DNA, the CDR3 is TGTGCCAGCAGTGACGTAGCGGGGGGTAATGAGCAGTTCTTC.

This CDR3 reads CAITRSSYEQYF. Here the CDR3 DNA reads TGTGCCATTACGCGGAGCTCCTACGAGCAGTACTTC. V is TRBV11-2 and J is TRBJ2-7; D is unclear. Germline CDR1 SGHAT, CDR2 FQNNGV. The CDR3 sequence is 12 residues long. The V and J ends lost 10 bases and 0 bases respectively, with 10 bases between them.

This rearrangement joins TRBV11-2 to TRBJ1-4; 8 positions agree with TRBD1. The CDR3 loop spans 14 amino acids. Trimming removed 6 bases from V and 6 bases from J; junction bases left unmatched: 6. Per the germline V gene, CDR1 is SGHAT and CDR2 is FQNNGV. The CDR3 loop reads CASRPRTGYEKLFF. CDR3 DNA: TGTGCCAGCAGACCCAGGACAGGGTATGAAAAACTGTTTTTT.

J is TRBJ1-1 and V is TRBV19; tentatively, D is TRBD1 (6 bases). Looked up from germline, CDR1 is LNHDA and CDR2 is SQIVND (reference sequence). The CDR3 runs 15 residues. V lost 6 bases, J lost 1 base, and 15 bases lay in between. Here the CDR3 DNA reads TGTGCCAGTAGCCCCACAGGGAGAACGAACACTGAAGCTTTCTTT. Translated, it gives CASSPTGRTNTEAFF.

The chain links TRBV2 to TRBJ1-2, with 7 bases fitting TRBD1. The length of the CDR3 is 15 residues. Trimming took 6 bases from V and 3 from J; bases not matched to a gene: 10. The germline CDR1 and CDR2 sequences are SNHLY and FYNNEI. The CDR3 region is CASREVRTGYYGYTF. DNA of the CDR3: TGTGCCAGCAGAGAGGTTCGGACAGGATACTATGGCTACACCTTC.

This chain links TRBV28 with TRBJ2-7; a possible D gene is TRBD2 (5 bases). V lost 6 bases and J 4 bases, leaving 16 bases between the germline ends. The germline V gene encodes CDR1 MDHEN and CDR2 SYDVKM. This CDR3 has 14 amino acids. The CDR3 DNA is TGTGCCAGCAGCCCCCGGAGGCAGTCATACGAGCAGTACTTC. Amino acid sequence: CASSPRRQSYEQYF.

The V gene is TRBV5-4, the J gene TRBJ2-1; 10 nucleotides match TRBD2. With 4 bases clipped from V and 4 bases from J, the junction kept 5 bases outside the gene matches. In germline, CDR1 is SGHNT, CDR2 YYREEE (reference sequence). The CDR3 is 15 residues long. This CDR3 is CASSVAGGRYNEQFF. CDR3 coding DNA: TGTGCCAGCAGCGTAGCGGGGGGCAGGTACAATGAGCAGTTCTTC.

V and J are TRBV19 and TRBJ2-5, with D possibly being TRBD1 (5 bases). CDR1 LNHDA and CDR2 SQIVND come from the germline V gene (reference sequence). This CDR3 is 13 amino acids long. Trimming removed 3 bases at V and 3 bases at J, with 8 bases between. CDR3 DNA: TGTGCCAGTAGTATGAACAGGAAAGAGACCCAGTACTTC. Its protein is CASSMNRKETQYF.

The rearrangement joins TRBV11-2 to TRBJ2-7; 9 bases align to TRBD2. Trimming at V came to 1 base and at J to 3 bases, leaving 4 bases not matched to a gene. Germline values: CDR1 SGHAT, CDR2 FQNNGV. The CDR3 length is 15 residues. CDR3 DNA: TGTGCCAGCAGCTTAGCCCTAGCGGGACACTACGAGCAGTACTTC. Protein product: CASSLALAGHYEQYF.

V usage is TRBV7-9 and J usage is TRBJ1-6; D is ambiguous. This CDR3 region has 17 residues. Trimming removed 2 bases at V and 7 bases at J, with 18 bases between. Germline V gene sequence: CDR1 SEHNR, CDR2 FQNEAQ (reference sequence). The CDR3: CASSLLRRGGVNSPLHF. The CDR3 bases are TGTGCCAGCAGCTTATTGAGACGGGGAGGAGTGAATTCACCCCTCCACTTT.

The chain employs TRBV4-1 and TRBJ2-7; D is possibly TRBD1 (6 bases). The CDR3 length is 15 residues. The germline V and J ends were trimmed by 5 bases and 2 bases, with 16 bases remaining between them. Looked up from germline, CDR1 is MGHRA and CDR2 is YSYEKL. The CDR3 nucleotides are TGCGCCAGCAGCTCACAGGGATCTAATCCCTACGAGCAGTACTTC. Protein: CASSSQGSNPYEQYF.